This T cell receptor (beta chain) was sequenced for a study of blood T cell repertoires in COVID-19. Turning to the study itself: Acute and convalescent COVID-19 specimens originated in the United States, Italy and Spain. In each case, the material was cDNA or gDNA derived from T cells, B-cell-depleted T cells, or PBMCs.

This CDR3 has 15 residues. Germline assignment: CDR1 LGHDT and CDR2 YNNKEL (reference sequence). V was pared by 4 bases and J by 7 bases, with 16 bases between. In the original processing: Counts of nucleated cells, estimated from reference gene primer amplification, were obtained. Assay used: immunoSEQ multiplex PCR; TCRdb lists only in-frame clones, some missing. V and J calls and clone size are given by that table; D and trimming were obtained from the DNA. Here the sample spans 170,000 or so clones, about 87% being singletons. The sequenced sample consisted of peripheral blood. This sequence was found in a woman between 18 and 29 years old who had recovered from COVID-19. J is TRBJ1-4 and V is TRBV3-1 (or the pseudogene TRBV3-2); D not resolved. The chain's CDR3 is CASSPSGAVSEKLFF. The CDR3, as DNA: TGTGCCAGCAGCCCATCAGGTGCAGTAAGTGAAAAACTGTTTTTT.